Listed below are T cell receptor beta chains from one sample, sequenced in a study of T cell responses to AZD1222 COVID-19 vaccine. The table came from immunoSEQ multiplex PCR; TCRdb's copy has only in-frame clones and leaves some out. Seen here are some 190,000 clones, 94% observed once, and the top ten hold 1.7%. Sequencing used peripheral blood, obtained 28 days after the second dose of the MenACWY control vaccine. These receptors were collected from an adult who received the MenACWY meningococcal vaccine as a control. CDR3s include the opening cysteine and the closing phenylalanine or tryptophan. A D gene is named only where the DNA matches it firmly. Only some rows state a clone size, as once, few, many or a class for expanded clones.

j_call d_call v_call clone_size cdr3_aa cdr3_nt
TRBJ2-2 TRBD1 TRBV9 - CASSGGQEWLTGELFF TGTGCCAGCAGCGGGGGACAGGAATGGCTTACCGGGGAGCTGTTTTTT
TRBJ1-6 - TRBV19 - CASSKGGSPLHF TGTGCCAGTAGTAAAGGGGGTTCACCCCTCCACTTT
TRBJ2-5 TRBD2 TRBV28 - CASSLSGGAETQYF TGTGCCAGCAGTTTATCGGGAGGGGCTGAGACCCAGTACTTC
TRBJ2-3 - TRBV29-1 - CSVVGRATDTQYF TGCAGCGTTGTGGGTAGGGCAACAGATACGCAGTATTTT
TRBJ1-1 - TRBV30 once CAWSPLSGEVMNTEAFF TGTGCCTGGAGTCCCCTCTCAGGAGAAGTCATGAACACTGAAGCTTTCTTT
TRBJ1-4 - TRBV5-4 - CASSQRGVNEKLFF TGTGCCAGCAGCCAACGGGGGGTAAATGAAAAACTGTTTTTT
TRBJ2-7 TRBD2 TRBV28 - CATLSGTTLSYEQYF TGTGCCACACTTTCCGGGACTACGCTCTCCTACGAGCAGTACTTC
TRBJ1-2 TRBD1 TRBV28 - CASDSTTGARRGYTF TGTGCCAGCGACTCTACTACAGGGGCCCGGAGAGGCTACACCTTC
TRBJ1-5 - TRBV2 once CASSAVNSNQPQHF TGTGCCAGCAGTGCAGTGAATAGCAATCAGCCCCAGCATTTT
TRBJ2-3 - TRBV28 - CASTRGFALAQYF TGTGCCAGCACTCGTGGGTTCGCCCTGGCGCAGTATTTT
TRBJ2-2 TRBD2 TRBV6-4 - CASGTSGDTGELFF TGTGCCAGCGGGACTAGCGGCGACACCGGGGAGCTGTTTTTT
TRBJ1-4 TRBD1 TRBV4-2 - CASSPRTGGVGNEKLFF TGTGCCAGCAGCCCCCGGACAGGGGGGGTGGGTAATGAAAAACTGTTTTTT
TRBJ2-3 - TRBV6-5 - CASSSTDTQYF TGTGCCTCCAGCAGTACAGATACGCAGTATTTT
TRBJ1-5 TRBD1 TRBV7-7 - CASSMKRPGTGETYSNQPQHF TGTGCCAGCAGTATGAAAAGACCCGGGACAGGGGAGACCTATAGCAATCAGCCCCAGCATTTT
TRBJ2-3 - TRBV7-9 - CASSFRTDTDTQYF TGTGCCAGCAGCTTTAGGACAGACACAGATACGCAGTATTTT
TRBJ2-1 TRBD2 TRBV28 - CASSPSGTSYYEQFF TGTGCCAGCAGTCCATCCGGGACTAGTTATTATGAGCAGTTCTTC
TRBJ2-1 - TRBV7-3 - CASSTDQFNEQFF TGTGCCAGCAGCACTGACCAGTTCAATGAGCAGTTCTTC
TRBJ1-6 - TRBV5-1 - CASSPQSTVGVYNSPLHF TGCGCCAGCAGCCCACAATCGACAGTTGGGGTCTATAATTCACCCCTCCACTTT
TRBJ1-1 - TRBV2 - CASSKEDRTEAFF TGTGCCAGCAGTAAGGAGGACCGCACTGAAGCTTTCTTT
TRBJ1-1 - TRBV5-6 - CASSPGGAGITEAFF TGTGCCAGCAGCCCCGGGGGGGCCGGGATCACTGAAGCTTTCTTT
TRBJ2-3 - TRBV19 - CASSIGGTGEDTQYF TGTGCCAGTAGTATCGGCGGGACGGGGGAAGATACGCAGTATTTT
TRBJ1-2 TRBD1 TRBV2 - CASRARQGSYGYTF TGTGCCAGCAGAGCCCGACAGGGATCCTATGGCTACACCTTC
TRBJ1-1 TRBD1 TRBV30 - CAWNWGQGDTEAFF TGTGCCTGGAATTGGGGACAGGGAGACACTGAAGCTTTCTTT
TRBJ1-5 - TRBV19 once CASSWSGQPQHF TGTGCCAGTAGTTGGAGTGGCCAGCCCCAGCATTTT
TRBJ1-1 - TRBV30 once CAWSKTRRAFF TGTGCCTGGAGTAAGACTCGGAGAGCTTTCTTT
TRBJ1-5 - TRBV5-1 - CASSLREGGQPQHF TGCGCCAGCAGCTTGAGGGAAGGAGGGCAGCCCCAGCATTTT
TRBJ1-6 - TRBV4-3 - CASSQDRGSMYSPLHF TGCGCCAGCAGCCAAGATAGGGGCAGTATGTACTCACCCCTCCACTTT
TRBJ1-1 - TRBV9 - CASNPYTGEAFF TGTGCCAGCAACCCCTACACGGGTGAAGCTTTCTTT
TRBJ2-7 TRBD1 TRBV27 - CASSKGAPYEQYF TGTGCCAGCAGCAAGGGGGCCCCCTACGAGCAGTACTTC
TRBJ2-2 TRBD1 TRBV5-4 - CASRGGQGNTGELFF TGTGCCAGCAGGGGCGGACAGGGGAACACCGGGGAGCTGTTTTTT
TRBJ1-1 - TRBV7-2 - CASRLVGEAFF TGTGCCAGCAGGCTCGTCGGTGAAGCTTTCTTT
TRBJ2-1 TRBD2 TRBV10-3 - CAISESKLAGNNEQFF TGTGCCATCAGTGAGTCGAAGCTAGCGGGAAACAATGAGCAGTTCTTC